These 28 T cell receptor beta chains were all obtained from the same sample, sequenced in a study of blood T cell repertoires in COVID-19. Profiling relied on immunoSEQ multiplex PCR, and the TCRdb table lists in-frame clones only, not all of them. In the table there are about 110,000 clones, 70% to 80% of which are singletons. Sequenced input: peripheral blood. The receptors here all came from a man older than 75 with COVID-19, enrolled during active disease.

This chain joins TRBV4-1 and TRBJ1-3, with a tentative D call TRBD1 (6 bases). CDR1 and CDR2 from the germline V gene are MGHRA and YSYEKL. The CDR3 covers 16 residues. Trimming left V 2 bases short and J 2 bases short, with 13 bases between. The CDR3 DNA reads TGCGCCAGCAGCCAAAATCCAGGGGCCACTGGAAACACCATATATTTT. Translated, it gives CASSQNPGATGNTIYF.

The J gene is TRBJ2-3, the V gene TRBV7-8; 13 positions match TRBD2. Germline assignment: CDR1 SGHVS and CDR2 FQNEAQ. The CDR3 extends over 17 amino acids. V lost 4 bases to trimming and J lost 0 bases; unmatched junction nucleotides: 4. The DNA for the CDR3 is TGTGCCAGCAGCTCACCGGGACTAGCGGGGAGCACAGATACGCAGTATTTT. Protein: CASSSPGLAGSTDTQYF.

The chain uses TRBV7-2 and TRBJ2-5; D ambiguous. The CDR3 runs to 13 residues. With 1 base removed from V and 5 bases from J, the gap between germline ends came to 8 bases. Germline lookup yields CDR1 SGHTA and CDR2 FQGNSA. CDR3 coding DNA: TGTGCCAGCAGCTTAGTCGTCGGTGAGACCCAGTACTTC. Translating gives CASSLVVGETQYF.

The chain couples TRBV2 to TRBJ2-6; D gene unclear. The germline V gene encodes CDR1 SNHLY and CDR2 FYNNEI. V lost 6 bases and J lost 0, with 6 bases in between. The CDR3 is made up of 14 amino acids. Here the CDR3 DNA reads TGTGCCAGCAGGAGCGACTCTGGGGCCAACGTCCTGACTTTC. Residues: CASRSDSGANVLTF.

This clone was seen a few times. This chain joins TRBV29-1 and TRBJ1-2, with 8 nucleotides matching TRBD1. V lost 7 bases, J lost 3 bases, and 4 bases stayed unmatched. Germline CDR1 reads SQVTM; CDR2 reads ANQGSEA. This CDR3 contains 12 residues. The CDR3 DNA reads TGCAGCGGTGTACAGGGGGACTATGGCTACACCTTC. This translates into CSGVQGDYGYTF.

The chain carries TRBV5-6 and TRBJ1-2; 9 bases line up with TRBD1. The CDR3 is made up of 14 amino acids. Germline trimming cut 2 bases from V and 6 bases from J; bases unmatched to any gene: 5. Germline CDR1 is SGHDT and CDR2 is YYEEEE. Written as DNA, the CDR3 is TGTGCCAGCAGCTTCGGGACAGGGACGGATGGCTACACCTTC. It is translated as CASSFGTGTDGYTF.

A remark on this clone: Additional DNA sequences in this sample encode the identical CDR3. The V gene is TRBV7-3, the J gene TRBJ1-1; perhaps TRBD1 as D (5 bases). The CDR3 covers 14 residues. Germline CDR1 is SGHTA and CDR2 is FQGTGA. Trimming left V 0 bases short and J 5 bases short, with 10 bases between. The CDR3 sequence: CASSLTGGDTEAFF. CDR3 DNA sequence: TGTGCCAGCAGCTTAACGGGGGGAGATACTGAAGCTTTCTTT.

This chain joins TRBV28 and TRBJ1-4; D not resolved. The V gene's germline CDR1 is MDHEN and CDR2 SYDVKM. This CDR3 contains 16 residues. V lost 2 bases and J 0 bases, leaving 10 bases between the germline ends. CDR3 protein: CASSLLRYATNEKLFF. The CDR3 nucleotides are TGTGCCAGCAGTTTACTCCGGTATGCAACTAATGAAAAACTGTTTTTT.

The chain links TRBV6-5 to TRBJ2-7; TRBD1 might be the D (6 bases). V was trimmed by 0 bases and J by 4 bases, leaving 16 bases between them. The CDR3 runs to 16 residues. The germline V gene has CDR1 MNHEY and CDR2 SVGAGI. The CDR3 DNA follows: TGTGCCAGCAGTTACTCTTCGACAGGAGTGGGGTACGAGCAGTACTTC. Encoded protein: CASSYSSTGVGYEQYF.

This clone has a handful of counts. The CDR3 sequence is CASSVVDSSYGYTF. Here the CDR3 DNA reads TGTGCCAGCAGCGTAGTTGACAGCTCCTATGGCTACACCTTC. V gene TRBV9 combines with J gene TRBJ1-2; tentative D call: TRBD1 (5 bases). This CDR3 has 14 amino acids. The germline CDR1 and CDR2 sequences are SGDLS and YYNGEE. Trimming removed 0 bases at V and 4 bases at J, with 10 bases between.

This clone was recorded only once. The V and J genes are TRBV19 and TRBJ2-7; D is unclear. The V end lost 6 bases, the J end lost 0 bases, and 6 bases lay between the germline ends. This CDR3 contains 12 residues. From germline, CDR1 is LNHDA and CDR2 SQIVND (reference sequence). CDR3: CASRGLSYEQYF. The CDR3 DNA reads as TGTGCCAGTAGGGGCCTCTCCTACGAGCAGTACTTC.

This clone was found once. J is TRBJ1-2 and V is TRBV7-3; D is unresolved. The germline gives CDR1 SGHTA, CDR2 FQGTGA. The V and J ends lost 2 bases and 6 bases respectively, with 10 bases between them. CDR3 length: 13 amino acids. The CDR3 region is CASSLRGGNGYTF. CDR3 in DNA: TGTGCCAGCAGCTTACGTGGAGGGAATGGCTACACCTTC.

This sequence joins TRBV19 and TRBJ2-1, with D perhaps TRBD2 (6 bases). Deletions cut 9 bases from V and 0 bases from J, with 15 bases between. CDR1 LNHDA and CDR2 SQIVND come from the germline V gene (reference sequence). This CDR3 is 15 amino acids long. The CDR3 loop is CASRPGLSSYNEQFF. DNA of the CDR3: TGTGCCAGCCGACCGGGACTTAGCTCCTACAATGAGCAGTTCTTC.

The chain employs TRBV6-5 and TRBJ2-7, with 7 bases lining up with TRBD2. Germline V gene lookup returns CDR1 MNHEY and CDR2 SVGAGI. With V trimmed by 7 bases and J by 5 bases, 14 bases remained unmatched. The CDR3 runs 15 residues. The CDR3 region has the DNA TGTGCCAGCAAAAGAATAGGGAGGGCCAGCCACGAGCAGTACTTC. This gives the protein CASKRIGRASHEQYF.

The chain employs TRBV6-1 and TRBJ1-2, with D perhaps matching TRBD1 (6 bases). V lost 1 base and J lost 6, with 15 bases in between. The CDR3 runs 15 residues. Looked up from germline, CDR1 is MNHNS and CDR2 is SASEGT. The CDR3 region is CASSEGWPGDDGYTF. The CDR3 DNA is TGTGCCAGCAGTGAAGGCTGGCCAGGGGACGATGGCTACACCTTC.

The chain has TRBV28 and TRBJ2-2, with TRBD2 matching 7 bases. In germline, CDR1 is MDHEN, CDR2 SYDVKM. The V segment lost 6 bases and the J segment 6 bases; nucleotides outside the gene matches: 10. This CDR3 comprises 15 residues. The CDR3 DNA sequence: TGTGCCAGCAGCGTTGGACTAGGTAGAGCCGGGGAGCTGTTTTTT. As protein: CASSVGLGRAGELFF.

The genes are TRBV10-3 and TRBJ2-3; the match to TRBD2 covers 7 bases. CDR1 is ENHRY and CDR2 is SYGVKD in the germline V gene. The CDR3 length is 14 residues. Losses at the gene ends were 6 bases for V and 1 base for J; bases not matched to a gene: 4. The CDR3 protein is CAISLGGGTDTQYF. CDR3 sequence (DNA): TGTGCCATCAGCCTGGGAGGGGGCACAGATACGCAGTATTTT.

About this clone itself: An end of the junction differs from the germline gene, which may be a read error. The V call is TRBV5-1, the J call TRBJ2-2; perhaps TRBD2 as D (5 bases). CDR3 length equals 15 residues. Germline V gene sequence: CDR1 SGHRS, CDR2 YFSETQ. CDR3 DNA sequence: TGCGCCGGCAGCTCTTCCGGGACGAACACCGGGGAGCTGTTTTTT. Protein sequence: CAGSSSGTNTGELFF.

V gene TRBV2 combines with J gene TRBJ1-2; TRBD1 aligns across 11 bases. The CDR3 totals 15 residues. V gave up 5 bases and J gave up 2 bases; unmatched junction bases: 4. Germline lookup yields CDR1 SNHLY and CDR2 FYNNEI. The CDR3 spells CASSPDRGRNYGYTF. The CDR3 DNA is TGTGCCAGCAGTCCGGACAGGGGGCGAAACTATGGCTACACCTTC.

The CDR3 nucleotides read TGTGCCAGCAGCCAGGGACTAGCGGGGGCTGGACGGGAGCAGTACTTC. It is translated as CASSQGLAGAGREQYF. V is TRBV3-1 (or the pseudogene TRBV3-2) and J is TRBJ2-7; 14 bases align to TRBD2. CDR1 is LGHDT and CDR2 is YNNKEL in the germline V gene (reference sequence). V shed 3 bases, J shed 7 bases, and the junction held 8 bases outside the gene matches. The CDR3 consists of 16 residues.

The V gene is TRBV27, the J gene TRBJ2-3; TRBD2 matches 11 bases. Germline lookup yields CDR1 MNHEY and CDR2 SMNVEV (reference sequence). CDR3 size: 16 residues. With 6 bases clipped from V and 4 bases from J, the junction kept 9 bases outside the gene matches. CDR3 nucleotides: TGTGCCAGCAGACCCCGACTAGCGGGATCGTCAGATACGCAGTATTTT. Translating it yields CASRPRLAGSSDTQYF.

The CDR3 DNA is TGCGCCAGCAGCTTGGAGGGGGGGCGCGGTCAGACCCAGTACTTC. Translated: CASSLEGGRGQTQYF. V is TRBV5-1 and J is TRBJ2-5; tentatively, D is TRBD2 (7 bases). Germline CDR1 is SGHRS and CDR2 is YFSETQ. This CDR3 has 15 amino acids. Trimming removed 0 bases from V and 6 bases from J, with 15 bases in between.

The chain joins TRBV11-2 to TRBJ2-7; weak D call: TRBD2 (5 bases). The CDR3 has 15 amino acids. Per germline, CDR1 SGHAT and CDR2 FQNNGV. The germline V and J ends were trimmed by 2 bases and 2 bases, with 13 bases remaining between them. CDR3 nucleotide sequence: TGTGCCAGCAGCTTAACCAGCGGAGGCCCCTACGAGCAGTACTTC. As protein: CASSLTSGGPYEQYF. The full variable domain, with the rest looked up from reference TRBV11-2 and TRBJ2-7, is EAGVAQSPRYKIIEKRQSVAFWCNPISGHATLYWYQQILGQGPKLLIQFQNNGVVDDSQLPKDRFSAERLKGVDSTLKIQPAKLEDSAVYLCASSLTSGGPYEQYFGPGTRLTVT.

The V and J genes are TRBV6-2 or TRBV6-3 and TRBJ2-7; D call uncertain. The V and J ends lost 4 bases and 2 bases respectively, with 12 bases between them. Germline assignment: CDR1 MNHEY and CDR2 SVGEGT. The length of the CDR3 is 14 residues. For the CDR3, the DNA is TGTGCCAGCAGTTCCCACATGCTGACCTACGAGCAGTACTTC. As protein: CASSSHMLTYEQYF.

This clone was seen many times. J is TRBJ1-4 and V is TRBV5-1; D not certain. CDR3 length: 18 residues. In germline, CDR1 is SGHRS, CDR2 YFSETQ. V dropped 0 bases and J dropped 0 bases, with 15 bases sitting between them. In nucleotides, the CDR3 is TGCGCCAGCAGCTTGGAGGCCGGAGGAGACTCAACTAATGAAAAACTGTTTTTT. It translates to CASSLEAGGDSTNEKLFF.

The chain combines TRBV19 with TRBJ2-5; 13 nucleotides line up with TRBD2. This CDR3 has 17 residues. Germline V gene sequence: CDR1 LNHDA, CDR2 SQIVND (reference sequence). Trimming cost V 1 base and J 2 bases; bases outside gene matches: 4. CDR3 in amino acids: CASSIVGLAGRQETQYF. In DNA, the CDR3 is TGTGCCAGTAGTATAGTGGGACTAGCGGGGAGACAAGAGACCCAGTACTTC.

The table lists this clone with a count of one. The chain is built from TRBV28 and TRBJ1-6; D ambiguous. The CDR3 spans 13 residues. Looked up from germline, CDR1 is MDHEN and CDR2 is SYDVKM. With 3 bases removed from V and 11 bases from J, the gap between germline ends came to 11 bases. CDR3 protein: CASSFSRLAPLHF. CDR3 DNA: TGTGCCAGCAGTTTCAGTCGACTGGCACCCCTCCACTTT.

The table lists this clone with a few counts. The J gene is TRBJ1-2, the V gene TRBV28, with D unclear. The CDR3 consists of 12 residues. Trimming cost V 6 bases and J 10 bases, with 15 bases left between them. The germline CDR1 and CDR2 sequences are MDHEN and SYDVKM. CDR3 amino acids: CASSRSGVDYTF. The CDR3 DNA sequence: TGTGCCAGCAGCCGCTCGGGAGTCGACTACACCTTC.